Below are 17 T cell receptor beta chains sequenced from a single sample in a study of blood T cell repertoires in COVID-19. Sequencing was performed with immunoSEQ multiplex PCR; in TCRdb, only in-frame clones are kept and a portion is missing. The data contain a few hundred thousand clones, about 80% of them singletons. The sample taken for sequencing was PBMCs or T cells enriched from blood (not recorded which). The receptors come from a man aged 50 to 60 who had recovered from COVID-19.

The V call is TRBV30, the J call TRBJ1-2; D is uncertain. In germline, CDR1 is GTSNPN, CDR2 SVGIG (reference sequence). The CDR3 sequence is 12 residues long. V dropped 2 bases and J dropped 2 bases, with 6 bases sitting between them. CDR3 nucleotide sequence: TGTGCCTGGAGTCCCCAAAACTATGGCTACACCTTC. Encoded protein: CAWSPQNYGYTF.

CDR3 DNA sequence: TGTGCCAGCAGTTGGGGGACAGAGAATACAGATACGCAGTATTTT. It codes for CASSWGTENTDTQYF. The chain carries TRBV6-2 or TRBV6-3 and TRBJ2-3, with 7 positions matching TRBD1. Germline V gene data show CDR1 as MNHEY and CDR2 as SVGEGT. The CDR3 sequence is 15 residues long. The V and J ends lost 4 bases and 3 bases, in that order; junction bases with no gene match: 7.

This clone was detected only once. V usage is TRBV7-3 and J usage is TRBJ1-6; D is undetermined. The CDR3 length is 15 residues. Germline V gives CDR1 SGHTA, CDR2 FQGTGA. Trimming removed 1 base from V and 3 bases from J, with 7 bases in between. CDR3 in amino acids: CASSLRAGYNSPLHF. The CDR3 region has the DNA TGTGCCAGCAGCTTAAGGGCGGGCTATAATTCACCCCTCCACTTT. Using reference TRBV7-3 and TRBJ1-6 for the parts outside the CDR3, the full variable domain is GAGVSQTPSNKVTEKGKYVELRCDPISGHTALYWYRQSLGQGPEFLIYFQGTGAADDSGLPNDRFFAVRPEGSVSTLKIQRTERGDSAVYLCASSLRAGYNSPLHFGNGTRLTVT.

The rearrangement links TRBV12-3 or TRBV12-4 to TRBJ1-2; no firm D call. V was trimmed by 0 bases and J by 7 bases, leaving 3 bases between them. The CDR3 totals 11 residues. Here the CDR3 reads CASSLASGYTF. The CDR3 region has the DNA TGTGCCAGCAGTTTAGCGAGTGGCTACACCTTC.

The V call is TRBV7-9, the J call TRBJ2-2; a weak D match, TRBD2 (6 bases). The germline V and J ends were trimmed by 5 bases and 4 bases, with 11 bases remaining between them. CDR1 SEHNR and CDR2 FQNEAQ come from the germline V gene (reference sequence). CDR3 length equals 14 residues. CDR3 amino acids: CASSHGTFTGELFF. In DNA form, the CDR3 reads TGTGCCAGCAGCCACGGGACTTTCACCGGGGAGCTGTTTTTT.

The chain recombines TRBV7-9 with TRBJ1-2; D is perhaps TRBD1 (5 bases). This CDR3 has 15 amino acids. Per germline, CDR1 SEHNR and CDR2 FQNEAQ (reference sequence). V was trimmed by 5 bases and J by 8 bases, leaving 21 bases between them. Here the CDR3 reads CASSPSGGAGNGYTF. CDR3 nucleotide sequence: TGTGCCAGCAGCCCCTCAGGCGGGGCAGGTAACGGCTACACCTTC. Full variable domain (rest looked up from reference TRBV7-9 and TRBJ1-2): DTGVSQNPRHKITKRGQNVTFRCDPISEHNRLYWYRQTLGQGPEFLTYFQNEAQLEKSRLLSDRFSAERPKGSFSTLEIQRTEQGDSAMYLCASSPSGGAGNGYTFGSGTRLTVV.

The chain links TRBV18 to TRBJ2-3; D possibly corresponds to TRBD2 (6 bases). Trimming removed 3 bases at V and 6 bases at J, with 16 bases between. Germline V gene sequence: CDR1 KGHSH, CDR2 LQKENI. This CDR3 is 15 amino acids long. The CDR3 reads CASSPVGGDPDTQYF. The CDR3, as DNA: TGTGCCAGCTCACCGGTTGGAGGGGATCCGGATACGCAGTATTTT.

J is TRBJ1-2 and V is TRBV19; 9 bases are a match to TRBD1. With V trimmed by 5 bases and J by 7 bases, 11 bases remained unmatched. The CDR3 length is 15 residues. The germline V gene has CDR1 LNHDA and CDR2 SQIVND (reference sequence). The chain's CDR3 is CASSPGGTGKGGYTF. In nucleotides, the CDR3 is TGTGCCAGTAGTCCTGGAGGGACAGGGAAAGGTGGCTACACCTTC.

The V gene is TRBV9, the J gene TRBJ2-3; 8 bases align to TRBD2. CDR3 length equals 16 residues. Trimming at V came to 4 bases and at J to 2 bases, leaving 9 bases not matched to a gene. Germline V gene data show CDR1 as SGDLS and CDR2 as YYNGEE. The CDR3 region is CASSPLAGGSTDTQYF. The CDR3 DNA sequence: TGTGCCAGCAGCCCCCTAGCGGGTGGGTCCACAGATACGCAGTATTTT.

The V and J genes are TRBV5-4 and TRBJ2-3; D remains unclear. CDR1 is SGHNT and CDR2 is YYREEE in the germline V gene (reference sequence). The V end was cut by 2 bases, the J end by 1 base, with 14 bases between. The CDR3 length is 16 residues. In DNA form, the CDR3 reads TGTGCCAGCAGCTTTGGTAGCTCCACCGGCACAGATACGCAGTATTTT. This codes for CASSFGSSTGTDTQYF.

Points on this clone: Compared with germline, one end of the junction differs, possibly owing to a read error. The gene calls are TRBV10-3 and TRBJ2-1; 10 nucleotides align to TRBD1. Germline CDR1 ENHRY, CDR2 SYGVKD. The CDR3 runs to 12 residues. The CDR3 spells CAIRGTGAAAVF. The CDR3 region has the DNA TGTGCCATCAGGGGGACAGGGGCCGCCGCGGTCTTC.

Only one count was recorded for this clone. CDR3 protein: CASSLPAGRGREETQYF. DNA for the CDR3: TGCGCCAGCAGCTTACCCGCCGGGAGGGGGCGGGAAGAGACCCAGTACTTC. The chain combines TRBV5-1 with TRBJ2-5; tentatively, D is TRBD2 (8 bases). The CDR3 runs 17 residues. V was pared by 2 bases and J by 3 bases, with 20 bases between. Germline CDR1 reads SGHRS; CDR2 reads YFSETQ.

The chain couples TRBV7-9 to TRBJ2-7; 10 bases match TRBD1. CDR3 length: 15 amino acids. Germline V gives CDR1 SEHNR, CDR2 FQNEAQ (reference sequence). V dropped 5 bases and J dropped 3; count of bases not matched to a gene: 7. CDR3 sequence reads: CASSPGQGTVYEQYF. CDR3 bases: TGTGCCAGCAGCCCGGGACAGGGGACCGTCTACGAGCAGTACTTC. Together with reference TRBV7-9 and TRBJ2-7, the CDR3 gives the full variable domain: DTGVSQNPRHKITKRGQNVTFRCDPISEHNRLYWYRQTLGQGPEFLTYFQNEAQLEKSRLLSDRFSAERPKGSFSTLEIQRTEQGDSAMYLCASSPGQGTVYEQYFGPGTRLTVT.

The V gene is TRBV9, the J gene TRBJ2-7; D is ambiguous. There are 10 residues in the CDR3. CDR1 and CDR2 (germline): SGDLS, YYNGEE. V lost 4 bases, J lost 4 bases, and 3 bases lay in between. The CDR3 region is CASSPYEQYF. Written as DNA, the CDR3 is TGTGCCAGCAGCCCATACGAGCAGTACTTC.

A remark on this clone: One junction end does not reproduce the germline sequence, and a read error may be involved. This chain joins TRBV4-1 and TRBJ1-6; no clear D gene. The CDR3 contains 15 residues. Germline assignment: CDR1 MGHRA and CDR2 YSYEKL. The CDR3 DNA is TGCGCCAGCAGCCAAGAGGGAGGCTATTATTCACCCCTCCACTTT. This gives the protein CASSQEGGYYSPLHF.

The CDR3 loop reads CASSPEELTGNTIYF. DNA for the CDR3: TGTGCCAGCTCGCCAGAAGAACTGACTGGAAACACCATATATTTT. The chain links TRBV18 to TRBJ1-3; no firm D call. The germline gives CDR1 KGHSH, CDR2 LQKENI. V lost 6 bases and J 2 bases, leaving 14 bases between the germline ends. The CDR3 is made up of 15 amino acids.

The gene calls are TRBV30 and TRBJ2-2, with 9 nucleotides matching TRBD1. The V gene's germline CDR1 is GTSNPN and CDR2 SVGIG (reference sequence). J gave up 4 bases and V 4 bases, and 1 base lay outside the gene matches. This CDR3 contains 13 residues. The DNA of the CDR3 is TGTGCCTGGACGGGACAGGGCACCGGGGAGCTGTTTTTT. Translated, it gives CAWTGQGTGELFF.